Listed below are T cell receptor beta chains from one sample, sequenced in a study of blood T cell repertoires in COVID-19. The data were produced by immunoSEQ multiplex PCR, yet TCRdb's version contains in-frame clones alone and is incomplete. The sample carries 450,000 to 500,000 clones, over 75% recorded once. The specimen sequenced was peripheral blood. These receptors were collected from a human donor in a cohort sampled during active COVID-19. CDR3s include the opening cysteine and the closing phenylalanine or tryptophan. D genes are given only for firm matches. A row's size may be missing; if present it is once, few, many or a size class.

D gene	clone size	J gene	V gene	CDR3 protein	CDR3 DNA
TRBD2	once	TRBJ2-1	TRBV28	CASSLSVKGGRGYNEQFF	TGTGCCAGCAGTTTAAGCGTTAAGGGCGGGAGGGGCTACAATGAGCAGTTCTTC
TRBD1	NA	TRBJ2-3	TRBV5-8	CASSLQGARTDTQYF	TGTGCCAGCAGCCTACAGGGGGCCCGGACAGATACGCAGTATTTT
TRBD1	few	TRBJ1-2	TRBV7-2	CASSLRGLLGGYTF	TGTGCCAGCAGCTTAAGGGGGCTCCTCGGTGGCTACACCTTC
NA	NA	TRBJ2-2	TRBV4-3	CASSPGPRAGLNTGELFF	TGCGCCAGCAGCCCCGGGCCAAGAGCCGGACTTAACACCGGGGAGCTGTTTTTT
NA	once	TRBJ2-2	TRBV3-1/TRBV3-2	CASSQFSSTGELFF	TGTGCCAGCAGCCAATTCTCTAGCACCGGGGAGCTGTTTTTT
NA	NA	TRBJ1-1	TRBV25-1	CASSSLRGGNTEAFF	TGTGCCAGCAGTTCGCTAAGGGGTGGGAACACTGAAGCTTTCTTT
TRBD1	NA	TRBJ2-7	TRBV6-6	CASRETGGYEQYF	TGTGCCAGCAGGGAAACAGGGGGCTACGAGCAGTACTTC
NA	once	TRBJ2-7	TRBV7-8	CASSFNRISYEQYF	TGTGCCAGCAGCTTCAACAGGATCTCCTACGAGCAGTACTTC
TRBD2	NA	TRBJ2-3	TRBV5-6	CASSTSGIDTQYF	TGTGCCAGTTCGACTAGCGGGATTGATACGCAGTATTTT
TRBD1	few	TRBJ2-6	TRBV6-1	CASSERQGSGANVLTF	TGTGCCAGCAGTGAGCGACAGGGTTCGGGGGCCAACGTCCTGACTTTC
TRBD1	few	TRBJ1-2	TRBV7-2	CASINLQGALPSGYTF	TGTGCCAGCATCAATCTACAGGGGGCGCTTCCTAGTGGCTACACCTTC
TRBD1	NA	TRBJ2-5	TRBV28	CASSLQGAVKTQYF	TGTGCCAGCAGTTTACAGGGGGCTGTGAAGACCCAGTACTTC
NA	NA	TRBJ1-2	TRBV18	CASSPDRGSLYGYTF	TGTGCCAGCTCACCTGATAGAGGCTCCCTCTATGGCTACACCTTC
NA	NA	TRBJ2-1	TRBV7-8	CASSLARRDNEQFF	TGTGCCAGCAGCTTAGCCCGCAGGGACAATGAGCAGTTCTTC
NA	NA	TRBJ2-7	TRBV2	CASTVGAPSEQYF	TGTGCCAGCACAGTAGGGGCTCCCAGCGAGCAGTACTTC
NA	NA	TRBJ2-6	TRBV5-8	CASSLYQDPGANVLTF	TGTGCCAGCAGCTTGTATCAGGATCCTGGGGCCAACGTCCTGACTTTC
NA	NA	TRBJ2-3	TRBV23-1	CASSQPRTFRYASTDTQYF	TGCGCCAGCAGTCAACCCCGGACTTTCCGATACGCTAGCACAGATACGCAGTATTTT
NA	once	TRBJ1-3	TRBV7-2	CASSQGPPSGNTIYF	TGTGCCAGCAGCCAGGGGCCACCCTCTGGAAACACCATATATTTT
NA	NA	TRBJ1-2	TRBV30	CAWSLGAGYTF	TGTGCCTGGAGTCTGGGGGCAGGCTACACCTTC
TRBD2	NA	TRBJ2-7	TRBV4-2	CASSQDGLAGGDEQYF	TGTGCCAGCAGCCAAGATGGACTAGCGGGAGGGGACGAGCAGTACTTC
TRBD2	NA	TRBJ2-7	TRBV28	CASSLRLAGGWDEQYF	TGTGCCAGCAGTTTACGGCTAGCGGGGGGCTGGGACGAGCAGTACTTC
NA	few	TRBJ1-4	TRBV5-4	CASSLGRGGEKLFF	TGTGCCAGCAGCTTGGGAAGGGGTGGGGAAAAACTGTTTTTT
NA	once	TRBJ2-7	TRBV9	CASSLGLSLSYEQYF	TGTGCCAGCAGCCTTGGACTATCCCTTTCCTACGAGCAGTACTTC
NA	NA	TRBJ1-4	TRBV7-9	CASTIRTANEKLFF	TGTGCCAGCACAATTCGGACAGCTAATGAAAAACTGTTTTTT
TRBD1	NA	TRBJ1-5	TRBV23-1	CASSRDRGLKNQPQHF	TGCGCCAGCAGTAGGGACAGGGGGCTGAAGAATCAGCCCCAGCATTTT
TRBD1	once	TRBJ1-3	TRBV5-1	CASSFGRLGTDHSGNTIYF	TGCGCCAGCAGCTTTGGACGTTTGGGGACAGATCACTCTGGAAACACCATATATTTT
NA	NA	TRBJ1-1	TRBV28	CASSFGRAGGNTEAFF	TGTGCCAGCAGTTTTGGCAGGGCCGGGGGGAACACTGAAGCTTTCTTT
TRBD1	NA	TRBJ1-2	TRBV4-1	CASSQDQGQRGDYGYTF	TGCGCCAGCAGCCAAGATCAGGGACAGAGGGGGGACTATGGCTACACCTTC
NA	NA	TRBJ1-1	TRBV7-2	CASSLSSTTVRAFF	TGTGCCAGCAGCCTCTCCTCGACGACAGTTAGGGCTTTCTTT
TRBD2	NA	TRBJ2-5	TRBV7-2	CASSSRGLAGEETQYF	TGTGCCAGCAGCTCTCGGGGTCTAGCGGGAGAGGAGACCCAGTACTTC
TRBD1	many	TRBJ1-5	TRBV10-2	CASAQGISNQPQHF	TGCGCCAGCGCACAGGGGATTAGCAATCAGCCCCAGCATTTT
TRBD1	few	TRBJ1-2	TRBV4-1	CASSQGTGNYGYTF	TGCGCCAGCAGCCAAGGGACAGGGAACTATGGCTACACCTTC
NA	NA	TRBJ1-1	TRBV19	CASSPQRGRNTEAFF	TGTGCCAGTAGTCCCCAGAGGGGGAGGAACACTGAAGCTTTCTTT
TRBD2	NA	TRBJ2-2	TRBV5-1	CASSSLAGGPAGELFF	TGCGCCAGCAGCTCCTTAGCGGGAGGGCCGGCCGGGGAGCTGTTTTTT
NA	NA	TRBJ2-5	TRBV6-5	CASSLSRGKTQYF	TGTGCCAGCAGCCTATCCAGAGGGAAGACCCAGTACTTC
NA	NA	TRBJ1-3	TRBV28	CASSSKDRGNTIYF	TGTGCCAGCAGTTCCAAAGACAGGGGAAACACCATATATTTT
NA	NA	TRBJ2-1	TRBV6-2/TRBV6-3	CASSYDAGPYNEQFF	TGTGCCAGCAGTTACGACGCAGGCCCCTACAATGAGCAGTTCTTC
TRBD2	NA	TRBJ2-6	TRBV7-9	CASSRAGTSSGANVLTF	TGTGCCAGCAGCCGTGCCGGGACTAGCTCTGGGGCCAACGTCCTGACTTTC
NA	NA	TRBJ2-6	TRBV2	CASSSSYPGANVLTF	TGTGCCAGCAGCTCGAGCTATCCTGGGGCCAACGTCCTGACTTTC
TRBD2	NA	TRBJ2-5	TRBV24-1	CATSDSGGYETQYF	TGTGCCACCAGTGATAGCGGGGGCTACGAGACCCAGTACTTC
TRBD1	NA	TRBJ2-7	TRBV18	CASSPGQAPGMGEQYF	TGTGCCAGCTCACCGGGACAGGCCCCGGGCATGGGCGAGCAGTACTTC
TRBD1	NA	TRBJ2-7	TRBV28	CASSSPDRVYEQYF	TGTGCCAGCAGTTCCCCTGACAGGGTCTACGAGCAGTACTTC
NA	NA	TRBJ1-1	TRBV9	CASSVDQGNTEAFF	TGTGCCAGCAGCGTGGACCAGGGAAACACTGAAGCTTTCTTT
NA	NA	TRBJ1-1	TRBV19	CASSSGGAWGTEAFF	TGTGCCAGTAGTAGTGGAGGGGCATGGGGAACTGAAGCTTTCTTT
NA	NA	TRBJ1-5	TRBV5-1	CASSLSTGNQPQHF	TGCGCCAGCAGCTTGAGTACAGGAAATCAGCCCCAGCATTTT
NA	NA	TRBJ2-1	TRBV11-2	CASSLTRVGEQFF	TGTGCCAGCAGCTTAACGCGGGTCGGGGAGCAGTTCTTC
NA	NA	TRBJ2-7	TRBV15	CATSREYREYEQYF	TGTGCCACCAGCAGGGAGTACCGCGAGTACGAGCAGTACTTC
TRBD2	NA	TRBJ2-7	TRBV10-3	CAISESLGLGAHEQYF	TGTGCCATCAGTGAGTCGTTGGGACTAGGGGCCCACGAGCAGTACTTC
NA	NA	TRBJ2-1	TRBV27	CASSGGDSYNEQFF	TGTGCCAGCAGCGGCGGCGACTCCTACAATGAGCAGTTCTTC
NA	NA	TRBJ1-2	TRBV30	CAWSVWGGAGTF	TGTGCCTGGAGTGTATGGGGAGGGGCCGGCACCTTC
TRBD2	few	TRBJ2-7	TRBV2	CASSRGGGGTSYEQYF	TGTGCCAGCAGTCGGGGGGGCGGCGGTACCTCCTACGAGCAGTACTTC
NA	NA	TRBJ1-5	TRBV3-1/TRBV3-2	CASSQDMSGAGQPQHF	TGTGCCAGCAGCCAAGATATGAGCGGGGCGGGCCAGCCCCAGCATTTT
TRBD1	NA	TRBJ2-7	TRBV6-5	CASIPRQGQTYEQYF	TGTGCCAGCATCCCTCGACAGGGTCAAACCTACGAGCAGTACTTC
NA	NA	TRBJ2-2	TRBV9	CASSVIQNTGELFF	TGTGCCAGCAGCGTAATACAAAACACCGGGGAGCTGTTTTTT